One sample yielded the 5 T cell receptor beta chains listed below, sequenced in a study of cytomegalovirus exposure and HLA in healthy donors. Use of 60 Vbeta and 13 Jbeta primers characterized the PCR. Profiled with immunoSEQ multiplex PCR; TCRdb holds only in-frame clones, not every one. The sample shows about 130,000 clones, around 80% of them seen only once. Material for sequencing was PBMCs. The receptor set was obtained from a boy younger than 10 in good health and CMV-seronegative.

V gene TRBV6-5 combines with J gene TRBJ2-2; 7 bases agree with TRBD2. The germline gives CDR1 MNHEY, CDR2 SVGAGI. The ends lost 2 bases at V and 6 bases at J; junction bases unmatched: 9. This CDR3 is built from 16 residues. CDR3 nucleotides: TGTGCCAGCAGTTACAGCGGGGCGAGGACTGCCGGGGAGCTGTTTTTT. Protein: CASSYSGARTAGELFF.

The chain couples TRBV7-3 to TRBJ1-2; no firm D call. This CDR3 has 15 residues. V was trimmed by 1 base and J by 4 bases, leaving 13 bases between them. CDR1 is SGHTA and CDR2 is FQGTGA in the germline V gene. The CDR3 DNA sequence: TGTGCCAGCAGCTTAAGAGGGCCCCCCTCCTATGGCTACACCTTC. Residues: CASSLRGPPSYGYTF.

This chain's CDR3 is CAWSAPDRVSEPQHF. In DNA, the CDR3 is TGTGCCTGGAGTGCCCCGGACAGGGTTTCGGAGCCCCAGCATTTT. The J gene is TRBJ1-5, the V gene TRBV30, with TRBD1 matching 8 bases. The J segment lost 8 bases and the V segment lost 1 base, leaving 10 bases of the junction unmatched. Germline lookup yields CDR1 GTSNPN and CDR2 SVGIG (reference sequence). This CDR3 region has 15 residues. The complete variable domain, with remaining parts taken from reference TRBV30 and TRBJ1-5, reads SQTIHQWPATLVQPVGSPLSLECTVEGTSNPNLYWYRQAAGRGLQLLFYSVGIGQISSEVPQNLSASRPQDRQFILSSKKLLLSDSGFYLCAWSAPDRVSEPQHFGDGTRLSIL.

V gene TRBV27 combines with J gene TRBJ2-1; maybe TRBD1 (5 bases). This CDR3 comprises 15 residues. CDR1 and CDR2 from the germline V gene are MNHEY and SMNVEV (reference sequence). Trimming pared 6 bases from V and 3 bases from J, leaving 15 bases between. The CDR3 sequence is CASSDRQTIYNEQFF. CDR3 sequence (DNA): TGTGCCAGCAGCGATCGACAGACAATCTACAATGAGCAGTTCTTC.

The chain recombines TRBV5-6 with TRBJ1-6; D unresolved. Germline assignment: CDR1 SGHDT and CDR2 YYEEEE. The CDR3 runs to 15 residues. Trimming took 0 bases from V and 4 from J, leaving 8 bases between them. DNA for the CDR3: TGTGCCAGCAGCTTGGGACACTTTTATAATTCACCCCTCCACTTT. It specifies CASSLGHFYNSPLHF.